This T cell receptor (beta chain) comes out of a study of blood T cell repertoires in COVID-19. Source study methods: It was from reference gene primer amplification that nucleated cell counts were estimated. Sequenced by immunoSEQ multiplex PCR; TCRdb stores in-frame clones only, minus some. D and trimming were read from the DNA, whereas the V and J calls and clone size are those reported in that table. The sample lists approximately 280,000 clones, around 85% occurring once. The ends were cut back, 3 bases at V and 4 bases at J, with 10 bases in the middle. The germline CDR1 and CDR2 sequences are LNHDA and SQIVND (reference sequence). The CDR3 loop spans 14 amino acids. Participants were aged roughly 18 to 89 years, lived in around 25 US areas, and enrolled virtually. Allocation to cohorts depended on clinical history reported by the participants. Cohort 3 recovered donors had two negative PCRs, clearance, or symptom resolution.

The TCR comes from a woman aged 40 to 50 who had recovered from COVID-19. The genes are TRBV19 and TRBJ2-1; perhaps TRBD2 as D (5 bases). Material: PBMCs or T cells enriched from blood (not recorded which). The CDR3, as DNA: TGTGCCAGTAGTATCAGCGGATATTACAATGAGCAGTTCTTC. Translated, it gives CASSISGYYNEQFF.